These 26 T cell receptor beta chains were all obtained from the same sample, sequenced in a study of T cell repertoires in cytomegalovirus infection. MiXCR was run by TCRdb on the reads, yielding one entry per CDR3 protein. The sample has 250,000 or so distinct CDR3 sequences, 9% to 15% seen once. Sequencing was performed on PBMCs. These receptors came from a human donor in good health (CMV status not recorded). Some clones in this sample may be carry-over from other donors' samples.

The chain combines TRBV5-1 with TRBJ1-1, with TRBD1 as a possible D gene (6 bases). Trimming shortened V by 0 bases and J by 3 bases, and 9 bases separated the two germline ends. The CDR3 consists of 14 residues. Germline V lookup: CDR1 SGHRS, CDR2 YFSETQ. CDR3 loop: CASSLAAGDTEAFF. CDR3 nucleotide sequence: TGCGCCAGCAGCTTGGCTGCAGGGGACACTGAAGCTTTCTTT.

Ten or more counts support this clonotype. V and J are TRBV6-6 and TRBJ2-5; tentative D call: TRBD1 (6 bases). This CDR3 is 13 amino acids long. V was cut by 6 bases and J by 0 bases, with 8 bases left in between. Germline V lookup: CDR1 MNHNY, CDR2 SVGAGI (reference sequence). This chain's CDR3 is CASSWTDQETQYF. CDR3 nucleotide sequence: TGTGCCAGCAGCTGGACAGACCAAGAGACCCAGTACTTC.

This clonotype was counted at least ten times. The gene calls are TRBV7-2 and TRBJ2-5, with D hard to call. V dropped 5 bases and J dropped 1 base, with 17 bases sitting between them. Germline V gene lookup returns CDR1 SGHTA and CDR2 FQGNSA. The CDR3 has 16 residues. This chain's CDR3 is CASSPPRPRVQETQYF. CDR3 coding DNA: TGTGCCAGCAGCCCCCCCAGGCCCCGTGTCCAAGAGACCCAGTACTTC.

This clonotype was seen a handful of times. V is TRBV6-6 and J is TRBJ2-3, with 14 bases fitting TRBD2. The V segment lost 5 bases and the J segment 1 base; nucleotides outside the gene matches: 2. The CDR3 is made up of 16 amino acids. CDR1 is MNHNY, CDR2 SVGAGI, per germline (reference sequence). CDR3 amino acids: CASSEGLAGGTDTQYF. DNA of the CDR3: TGTGCCAGCAGTGAGGGACTAGCGGGGGGCACAGATACGCAGTATTTT.

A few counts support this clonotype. The CDR3 DNA follows: TGTGCCAGCAGCCCCCTTGGGAGGGATGAGCAGTTCTTC. This encodes CASSPLGRDEQFF. This chain links TRBV7-9 with TRBJ2-1, with 7 bases lining up with TRBD2. Germline loops: CDR1 SEHNR, CDR2 FQNEAQ (reference sequence). J was trimmed by 8 bases and V by 5 bases; bases with no gene match: 6. The CDR3 has 13 amino acids.

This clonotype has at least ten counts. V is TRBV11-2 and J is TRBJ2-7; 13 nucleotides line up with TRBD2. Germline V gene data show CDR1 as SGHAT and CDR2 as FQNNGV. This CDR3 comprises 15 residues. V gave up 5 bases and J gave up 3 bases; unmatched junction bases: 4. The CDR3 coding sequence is TGTGCCAGCAGCATCGGACTAGCGGGAGTCTACGAGCAGTACTTC. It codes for CASSIGLAGVYEQYF.

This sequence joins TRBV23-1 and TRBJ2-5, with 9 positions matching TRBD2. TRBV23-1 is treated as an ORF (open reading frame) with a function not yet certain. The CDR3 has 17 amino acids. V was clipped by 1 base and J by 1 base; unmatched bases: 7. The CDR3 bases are TGCGCCAGCAGTCAATTTTTGAGACTAGCGGTCCAAGAGACCCAGTACTTC. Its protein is CASSQFLRLAVQETQYF.

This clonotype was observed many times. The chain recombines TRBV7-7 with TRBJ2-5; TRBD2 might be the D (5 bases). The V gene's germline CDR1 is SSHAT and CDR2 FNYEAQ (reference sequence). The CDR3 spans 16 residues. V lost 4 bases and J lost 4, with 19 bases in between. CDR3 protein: CASSSSRTGRGETQYF. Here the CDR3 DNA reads TGTGCCAGCAGCTCTAGCCGGACGGGCCGGGGAGAGACCCAGTACTTC. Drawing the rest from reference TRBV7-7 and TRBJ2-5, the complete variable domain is GAGVSQSPRYKVTKRGQDVTLRCDPISSHATLYWYQQALGQGPEFLTYFNYEAQPDKSGLPSDRFSAERPEGSISTLTIQRTEQRDSAMYRCASSSSRTGRGETQYFGPGTRLLVL.

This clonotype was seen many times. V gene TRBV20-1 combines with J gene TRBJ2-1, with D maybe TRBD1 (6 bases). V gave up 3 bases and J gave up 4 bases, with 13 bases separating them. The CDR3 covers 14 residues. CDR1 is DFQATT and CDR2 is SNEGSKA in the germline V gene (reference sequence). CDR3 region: CSARKGGPYNEQFF. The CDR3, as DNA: TGCAGTGCTAGGAAAGGGGGTCCTTACAATGAGCAGTTCTTC.

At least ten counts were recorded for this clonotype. In DNA, the CDR3 is TGTGCCAGCAGTGTAAGGGGGCCCACTGAAGCTTTCTTT. Translating it yields CASSVRGPTEAFF. The chain joins TRBV12-3 or TRBV12-4 to TRBJ1-1; 7 positions agree with TRBD1. V lost 5 bases, J lost 4 bases, and 4 bases stayed unmatched. There are 13 residues in the CDR3.

CDR3 nucleotides: TGTGCCAGCAGGGGGACAGTTTGGAGCAATCAGCCCCAGCATTTT. It codes for CASRGTVWSNQPQHF. The V gene is TRBV2, the J gene TRBJ1-5; 7 bases agree with TRBD1. J was trimmed by 1 base and V by 6 bases; bases with no gene match: 6. The germline V gene has CDR1 SNHLY and CDR2 FYNNEI. This CDR3 comprises 15 residues.

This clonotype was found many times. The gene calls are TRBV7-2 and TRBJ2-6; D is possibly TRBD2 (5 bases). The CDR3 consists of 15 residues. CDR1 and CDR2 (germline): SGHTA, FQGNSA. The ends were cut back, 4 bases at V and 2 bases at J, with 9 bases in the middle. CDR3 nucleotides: TGTGCCAGCAGCTACACGGGGACTGGGGCCAACGTCCTGACTTTC. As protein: CASSYTGTGANVLTF.

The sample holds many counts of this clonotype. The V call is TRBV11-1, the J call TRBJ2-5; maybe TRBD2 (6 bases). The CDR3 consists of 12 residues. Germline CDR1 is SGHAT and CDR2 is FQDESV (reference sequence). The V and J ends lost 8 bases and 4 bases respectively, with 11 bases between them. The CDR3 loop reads CASQEGGETQYF. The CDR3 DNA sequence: TGTGCCAGCCAGGAGGGTGGAGAGACCCAGTACTTC.

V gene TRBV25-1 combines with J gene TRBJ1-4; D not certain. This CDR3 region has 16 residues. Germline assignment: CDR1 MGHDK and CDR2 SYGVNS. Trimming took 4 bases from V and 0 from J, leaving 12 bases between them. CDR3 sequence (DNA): TGTGCCAGCAGTGCATACTCCGGGTCAACTAATGAAAAACTGTTTTTT. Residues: CASSAYSGSTNEKLFF.

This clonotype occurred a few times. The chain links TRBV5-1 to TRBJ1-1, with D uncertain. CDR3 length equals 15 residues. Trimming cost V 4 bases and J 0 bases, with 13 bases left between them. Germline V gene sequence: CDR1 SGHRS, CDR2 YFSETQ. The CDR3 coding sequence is TGCGCCAGCAGCCCGGAAGGAGCCATGAACACTGAAGCTTTCTTT. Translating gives CASSPEGAMNTEAFF. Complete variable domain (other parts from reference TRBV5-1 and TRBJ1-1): KAGVTQTPRYLIKTRGQQVTLSCSPISGHRSVSWYQQTPGQGLQFLFEYFSETQRNKGNFPGRFSGRQFSNSRSEMNVSTLELGDSALYLCASSPEGAMNTEAFFGQGTRLTVV.

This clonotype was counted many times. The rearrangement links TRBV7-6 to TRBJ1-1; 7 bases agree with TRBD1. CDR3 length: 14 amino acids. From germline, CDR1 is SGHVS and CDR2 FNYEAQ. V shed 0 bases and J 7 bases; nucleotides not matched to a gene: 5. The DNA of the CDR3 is TGTGCCAGCAGCTTAGCACAGGGGCAGGGTGAAGCTTTCTTT. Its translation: CASSLAQGQGEAFF. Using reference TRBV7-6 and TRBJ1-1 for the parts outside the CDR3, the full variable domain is GAGVSQSPRYKVTKRGQDVALRCDPISGHVSLYWYRQALGQGPEFLTYFNYEAQQDKSGLPNDRFSAERPEGSISTLTIQRTEQRDSAMYRCASSLAQGQGEAFFGQGTRLTVV.

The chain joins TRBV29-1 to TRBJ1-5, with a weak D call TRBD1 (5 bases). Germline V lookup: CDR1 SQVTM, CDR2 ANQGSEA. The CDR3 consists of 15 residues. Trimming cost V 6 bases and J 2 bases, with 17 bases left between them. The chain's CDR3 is CSVAPGGGGNQPQHF. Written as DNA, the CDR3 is TGCAGCGTCGCCCCCGGGGGGGGAGGCAATCAGCCCCAGCATTTT.

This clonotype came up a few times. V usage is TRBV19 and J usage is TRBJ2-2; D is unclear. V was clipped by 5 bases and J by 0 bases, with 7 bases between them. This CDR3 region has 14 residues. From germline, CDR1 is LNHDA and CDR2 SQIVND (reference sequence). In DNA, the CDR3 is TGTGCCAGTAGTCCCCTTACGAACACCGGGGAGCTGTTTTTT. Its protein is CASSPLTNTGELFF. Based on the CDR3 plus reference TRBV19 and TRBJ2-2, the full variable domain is DGGITQSPKYLFRKEGQNVTLSCEQNLNHDAMYWYRQDPGQGLRLIYYSQIVNDFQKGDIAEGYSVSREKKESFPLTVTSAQKNPTAFYLCASSPLTNTGELFFGEGSRLTVL.

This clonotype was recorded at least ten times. Here the CDR3 reads CAISGTGVFSYEQYF. CDR3 DNA: TGTGCCATCAGTGGGACAGGGGTGTTCTCCTACGAGCAGTACTTC. This chain connects TRBV10-3 to TRBJ2-7; TRBD1 agrees at 9 bases. V gave up 4 bases and J gave up 0 bases; unmatched junction bases: 4. CDR1 ENHRY and CDR2 SYGVKD come from the germline V gene. The CDR3 length is 15 residues.

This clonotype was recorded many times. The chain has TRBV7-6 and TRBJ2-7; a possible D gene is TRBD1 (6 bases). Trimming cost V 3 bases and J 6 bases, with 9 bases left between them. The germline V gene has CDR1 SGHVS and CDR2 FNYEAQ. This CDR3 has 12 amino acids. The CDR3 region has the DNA TGTGCCAGCAGCTTTTCAGGGGCCGAGCAGTACTTC. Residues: CASSFSGAEQYF.

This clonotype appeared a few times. CDR3 in amino acids: CASSYNRGQPEAFF. CDR3 coding DNA: TGTGCCAGCAGTTACAACAGGGGACAGCCTGAAGCTTTCTTT. The chain uses TRBV6-5 and TRBJ1-1; 7 nucleotides agree with TRBD1. CDR3 size: 14 residues. With 2 bases clipped from V and 6 bases from J, the junction kept 6 bases outside the gene matches. Germline CDR1 is MNHEY and CDR2 is SVGAGI.

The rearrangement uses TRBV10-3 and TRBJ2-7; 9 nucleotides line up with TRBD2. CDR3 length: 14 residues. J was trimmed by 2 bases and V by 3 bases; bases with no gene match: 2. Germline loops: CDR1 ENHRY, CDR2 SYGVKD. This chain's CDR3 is CAISDQRGAYEQYF. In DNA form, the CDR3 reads TGTGCCATCAGTGACCAGCGGGGGGCCTACGAGCAGTACTTC.

The CDR3 protein is CASSAGGDSYEQYF. CDR3 in DNA: TGTGCCAGCAGCGCGGGGGGGGACTCCTACGAGCAGTACTTC. The rearrangement uses TRBV6-5 and TRBJ2-7; 9 bases are shared with TRBD2. The V gene end was trimmed by 6 bases and the J gene end by 0 bases; junction bases not matched to a gene: 3. Germline V gene data show CDR1 as MNHEY and CDR2 as SVGAGI. The CDR3 has 14 residues.

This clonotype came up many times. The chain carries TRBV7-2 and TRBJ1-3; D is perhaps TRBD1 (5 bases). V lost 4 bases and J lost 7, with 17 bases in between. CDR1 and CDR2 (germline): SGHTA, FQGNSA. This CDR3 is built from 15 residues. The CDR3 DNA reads TGTGCCAGCAGCTCGATACGATCCGGGGGGAACACCATATATTTT. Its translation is CASSSIRSGGNTIYF.

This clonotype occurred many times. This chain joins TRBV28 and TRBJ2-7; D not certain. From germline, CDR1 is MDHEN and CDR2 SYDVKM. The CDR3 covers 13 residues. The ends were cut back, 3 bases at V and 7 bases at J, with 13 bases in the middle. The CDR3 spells CASSFSGQAEQYF. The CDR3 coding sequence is TGTGCCAGCAGTTTTTCCGGGCAGGCAGAGCAGTACTTC.

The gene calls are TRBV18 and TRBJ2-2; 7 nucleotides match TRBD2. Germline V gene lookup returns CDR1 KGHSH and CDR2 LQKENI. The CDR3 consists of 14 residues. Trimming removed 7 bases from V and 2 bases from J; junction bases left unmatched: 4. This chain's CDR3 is CASLSGANTGELFF. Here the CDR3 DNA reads TGTGCCAGCTTAAGCGGGGCAAACACCGGGGAGCTGTTTTTT.